The T cell receptor beta chain described here comes from a study of T cells after yellow fever vaccination. Across the whole study: Fractions of limited cellularity were prepared by means of SMART-Seq v4 Ultra Low Input.

Study-level findings and limits: Booster sampling recovered most clones from primary vaccination (96% CD4, around 88% CD8). Repertoires obtained by FACS sorting could include abundant clonotypes that entered as contaminants from the bulk population.

Germline V gene sequence: CDR1 LGHNA, CDR2 YSLEER. The V end lost 3 bases, the J end lost 5 bases, and 10 bases lay between the germline ends. The CDR3 has 13 amino acids. 5'RACE template switching produced TCR cDNA carrying a universal primer site and UMIs. TCRdb passed the 5' RACE reads through MiXCR, listing each CDR3 protein once. This repertoire shows about 75,000 distinct CDR3 sequences, around 7% found once; its top ten account for around 30%. Regarding this clonotype: Its cognate antigen is unknown.

The chain is built from TRBV4-3 and TRBJ2-5; D remains ambiguous. The sample in question was CD8+ T cells sorted from PBMCs, obtained 10 days after the first yellow fever vaccination. The clonotype originates from a man between 18 and 29 years old who received the YFV17D yellow fever vaccine. The DNA for the CDR3 is TGCGCCAGCAGCCAGGGTTTCTACGAGACCCAGTACTTC. This codes for CASSQGFYETQYF.